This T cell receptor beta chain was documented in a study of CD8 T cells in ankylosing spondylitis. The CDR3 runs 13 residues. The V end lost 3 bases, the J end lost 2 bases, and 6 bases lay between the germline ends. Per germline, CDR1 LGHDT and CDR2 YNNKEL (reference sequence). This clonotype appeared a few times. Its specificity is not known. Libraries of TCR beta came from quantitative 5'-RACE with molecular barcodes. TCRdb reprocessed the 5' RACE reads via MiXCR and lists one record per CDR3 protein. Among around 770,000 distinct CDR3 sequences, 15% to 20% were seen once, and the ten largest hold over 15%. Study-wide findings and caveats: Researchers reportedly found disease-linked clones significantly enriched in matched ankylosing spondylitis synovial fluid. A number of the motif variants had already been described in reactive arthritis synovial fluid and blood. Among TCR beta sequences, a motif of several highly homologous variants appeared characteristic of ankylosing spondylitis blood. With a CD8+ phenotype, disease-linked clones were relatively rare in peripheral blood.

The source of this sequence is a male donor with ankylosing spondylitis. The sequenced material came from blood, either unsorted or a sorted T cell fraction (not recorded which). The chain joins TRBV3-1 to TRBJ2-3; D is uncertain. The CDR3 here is CASSHLYTDTQYF. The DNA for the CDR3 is TGTGCCAGCAGCCACCTCTACACAGATACGCAGTATTTT.